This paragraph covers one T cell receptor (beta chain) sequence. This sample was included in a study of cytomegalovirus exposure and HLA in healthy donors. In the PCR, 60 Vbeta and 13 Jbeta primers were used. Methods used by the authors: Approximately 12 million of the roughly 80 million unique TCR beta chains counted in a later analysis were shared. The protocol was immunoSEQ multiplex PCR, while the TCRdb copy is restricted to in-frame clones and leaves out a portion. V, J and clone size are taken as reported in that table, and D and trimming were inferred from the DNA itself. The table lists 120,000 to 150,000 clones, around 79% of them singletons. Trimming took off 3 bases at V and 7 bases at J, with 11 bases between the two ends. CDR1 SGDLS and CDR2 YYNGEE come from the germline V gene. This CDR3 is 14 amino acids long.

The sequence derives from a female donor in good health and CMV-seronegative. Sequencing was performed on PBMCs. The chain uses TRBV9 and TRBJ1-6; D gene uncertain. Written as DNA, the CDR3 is TGTGCCAGCAGCGCCCGGGTTCCCAATTCACCCCTCCACTTT. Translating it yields CASSARVPNSPLHF.